This entry lists 7 T cell receptor beta chains sequenced from one sample in a study of cytomegalovirus exposure and HLA in healthy donors. TCRdb's copy holds only in-frame clones and misses some; the assay was immunoSEQ multiplex PCR. There are 150,000 to 200,000 clones in the sample; 86% occur only once, and about 1.5% lies in the top ten. Sample: PBMCs. The receptors stem from a woman aged 18-29 years in good health and CMV-seronegative.

The CDR3 DNA is TGTGCCAGCAGTGCCACTAGCGGGGGAGGAGATACGCAGTATTTT. Translating it yields CASSATSGGGDTQYF. The V and J genes are TRBV6-4 and TRBJ2-3; 11 nucleotides match TRBD2. V lost 4 bases, J lost 5 bases, and 5 bases stayed unmatched. CDR3 length equals 15 residues. The V gene's germline CDR1 is MRHNA and CDR2 SNTAGT.

The chain couples TRBV4-2 to TRBJ1-1, with a weak D call TRBD1 (5 bases). With 1 base removed from V and 3 bases from J, the gap between germline ends came to 15 bases. Per the germline V gene, CDR1 is LGHNA and CDR2 is YNFKEQ. The length of the CDR3 is 16 residues. CDR3 DNA: TGTGCCAGCAGCCAAGTCGCGACAGTCCCTGACACTGAAGCTTTCTTT. It is translated as CASSQVATVPDTEAFF.

The chain uses TRBV27 and TRBJ2-3, with 12 bases lining up with TRBD2. The CDR3 spans 15 residues. After removal of 6 bases from V and 3 bases from J, the junction contained 4 bases not matched to a gene. Germline CDR1 and CDR2: MNHEY and SMNVEV (reference sequence). Here the CDR3 DNA reads TGTGCCAGCAGGCGACTAGCGGGAGTGACAGATACGCAGTATTTT. It yields the protein CASRRLAGVTDTQYF.

The chain recombines TRBV5-1 with TRBJ2-1, with TRBD1 matching over 9 bases. The germline CDR1 and CDR2 sequences are SGHRS and YFSETQ. Trimming cost V 2 bases and J 8 bases; bases outside gene matches: 5. The CDR3 runs 14 residues. The CDR3 DNA follows: TGCGCCAGCAGCTTCACAGGGGGCCTTTATGAGCAGTTCTTC. The encoded protein is CASSFTGGLYEQFF.

The rearrangement joins TRBV13 to TRBJ1-1; D unclear. The CDR3 extends over 15 amino acids. In germline, CDR1 is PRHDT, CDR2 FYEKMQ (reference sequence). The germline V and J ends were trimmed by 0 bases and 2 bases, with 10 bases remaining between them. DNA of the CDR3: TGTGCCAGCAGCTTAGGGCCAGGAGGAAACACTGAAGCTTTCTTT. It specifies CASSLGPGGNTEAFF.

The chain employs TRBV5-4 and TRBJ2-1, with 11 bases lining up with TRBD2. The length of the CDR3 is 17 residues. Trimming at V came to 3 bases and at J to 3 bases, leaving 8 bases not matched to a gene. Germline V CDR1 and CDR2: SGHNT, YYREEE (reference sequence). The DNA for the CDR3 is TGTGCCAGCAGCTCGATACTAGCGGGAGTGGGCTACAATGAGCAGTTCTTC. It encodes CASSSILAGVGYNEQFF. Full variable domain (remainder filled in from reference TRBV5-4 and TRBJ2-1): ETGVTQSPTHLIKTRGQQVTLRCSSQSGHNTVSWYQQALGQGPQFIFQYYREEENGRGNFPPRFSGLQFPNYSSELNVNALELDDSALYLCASSSILAGVGYNEQFFGPGTRLTVL.

The J gene is TRBJ1-5, the V gene TRBV2; D unresolved. Per the germline V gene, CDR1 is SNHLY and CDR2 is FYNNEI. Trimming cost V 4 bases and J 5 bases, with 9 bases left between them. The length of the CDR3 is 13 residues. CDR3 nucleotides: TGTGCCAGCAGTGGGCCAGGATATCAGCCCCAGCATTTT. Encoded protein: CASSGPGYQPQHF.